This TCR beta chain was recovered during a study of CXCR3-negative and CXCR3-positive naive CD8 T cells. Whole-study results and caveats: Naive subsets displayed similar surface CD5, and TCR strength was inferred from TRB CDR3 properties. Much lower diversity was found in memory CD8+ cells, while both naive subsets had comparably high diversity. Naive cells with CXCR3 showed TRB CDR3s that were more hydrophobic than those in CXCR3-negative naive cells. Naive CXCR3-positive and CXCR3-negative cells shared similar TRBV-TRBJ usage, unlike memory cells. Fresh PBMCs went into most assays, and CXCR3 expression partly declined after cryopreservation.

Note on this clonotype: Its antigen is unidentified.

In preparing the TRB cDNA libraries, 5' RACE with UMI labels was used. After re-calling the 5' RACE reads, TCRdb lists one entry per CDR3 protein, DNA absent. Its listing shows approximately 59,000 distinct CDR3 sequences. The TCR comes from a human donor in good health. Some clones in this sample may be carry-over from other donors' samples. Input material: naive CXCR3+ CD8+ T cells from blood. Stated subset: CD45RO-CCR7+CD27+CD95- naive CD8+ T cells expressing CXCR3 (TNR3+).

This chain's CDR3 is CASSSDPYILSSTDTQYF. This chain links TRBV11-2 with TRBJ2-3; the TRBD1 assignment by TCRdb is unverifiable without DNA. Germline V lookup: CDR1 SGHAT, CDR2 FQNNGV. The CDR3 totals 18 residues. Full variable domain (remainder filled in from reference TRBV11-2 and TRBJ2-3): EAGVAQSPRYKIIEKRQSVAFWCNPISGHATLYWYQQILGQGPKLLIQFQNNGVVDDSQLPKDRFSAERLKGVDSTLKIQPAKLEDSAVYLCASSSDPYILSSTDTQYFGPGTRLTVL.